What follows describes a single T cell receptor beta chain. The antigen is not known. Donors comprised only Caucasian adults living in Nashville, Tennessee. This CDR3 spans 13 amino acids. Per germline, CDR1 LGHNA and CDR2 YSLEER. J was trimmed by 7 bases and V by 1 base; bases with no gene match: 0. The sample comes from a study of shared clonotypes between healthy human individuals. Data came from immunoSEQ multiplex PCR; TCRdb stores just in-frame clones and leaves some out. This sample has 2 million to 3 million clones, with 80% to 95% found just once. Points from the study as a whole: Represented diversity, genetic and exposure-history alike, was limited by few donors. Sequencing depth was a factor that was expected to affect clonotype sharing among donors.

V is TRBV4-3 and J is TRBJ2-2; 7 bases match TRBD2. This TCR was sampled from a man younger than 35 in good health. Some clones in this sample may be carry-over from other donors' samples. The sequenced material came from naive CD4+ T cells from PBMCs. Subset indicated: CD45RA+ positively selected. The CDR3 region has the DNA TGCGCCAGCAGCCAAGGGGGGGGCGGGGAGCTGTTTTTT. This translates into CASSQGGGGELFF.